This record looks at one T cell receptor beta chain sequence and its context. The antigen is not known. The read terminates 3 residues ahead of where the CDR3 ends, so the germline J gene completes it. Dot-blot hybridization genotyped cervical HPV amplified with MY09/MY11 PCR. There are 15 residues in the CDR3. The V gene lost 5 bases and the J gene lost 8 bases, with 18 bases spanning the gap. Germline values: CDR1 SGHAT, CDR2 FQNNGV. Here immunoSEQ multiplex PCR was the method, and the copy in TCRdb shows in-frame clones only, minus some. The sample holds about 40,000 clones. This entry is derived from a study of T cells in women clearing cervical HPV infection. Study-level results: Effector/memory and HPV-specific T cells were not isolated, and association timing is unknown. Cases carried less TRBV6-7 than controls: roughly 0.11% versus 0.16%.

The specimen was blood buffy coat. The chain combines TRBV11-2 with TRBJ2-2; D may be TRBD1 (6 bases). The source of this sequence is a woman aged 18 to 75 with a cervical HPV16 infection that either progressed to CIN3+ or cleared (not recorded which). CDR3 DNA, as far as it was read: TGTGCCAGCAGCCAAATTGGGGGCCTGGGGGGGGAG. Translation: CASSQIGGLGGE. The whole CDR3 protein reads CASSQIGGLGGELFF.